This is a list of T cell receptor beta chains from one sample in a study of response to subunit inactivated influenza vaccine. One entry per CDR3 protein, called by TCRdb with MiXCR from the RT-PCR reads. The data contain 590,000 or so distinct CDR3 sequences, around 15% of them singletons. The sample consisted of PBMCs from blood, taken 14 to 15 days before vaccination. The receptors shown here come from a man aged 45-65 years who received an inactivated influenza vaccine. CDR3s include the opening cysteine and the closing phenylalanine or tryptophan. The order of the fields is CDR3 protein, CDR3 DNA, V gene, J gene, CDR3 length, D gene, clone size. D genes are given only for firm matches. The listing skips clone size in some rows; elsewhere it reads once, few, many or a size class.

CDR3 protein: CASRPWTASYEQYF
CDR3 DNA: TGTGCCAGCAGACCCTGGACGGCTTCCTACGAGCAGTACTTC
V gene: TRBV6-2/TRBV6-3
J gene: TRBJ2-7
CDR3 length: 14
D gene: NA
clone size: NA

CDR3 protein: CASANGAGGLNEQFF
CDR3 DNA: TGTGCCAGCGCCAACGGGGCGGGGGGCCTGAATGAGCAGTTCTTC
V gene: TRBV7-8
J gene: TRBJ2-1
CDR3 length: 15
D gene: TRBD2
clone size: few

CDR3 protein: CSARDAGTGGRYEQYF
CDR3 DNA: TGCAGTGCTAGAGACGCGGGGACAGGGGGTCGCTACGAGCAGTACTTC
V gene: TRBV20-1
J gene: TRBJ2-7
CDR3 length: 16
D gene: TRBD1
clone size: NA

CDR3 protein: CAISESSGPEEKLFF
CDR3 DNA: TGTGCCATCAGTGAGTCCTCCGGACCGGAAGAAAAACTGTTTTTT
V gene: TRBV10-3
J gene: TRBJ1-4
CDR3 length: 15
D gene: NA
clone size: many

CDR3 protein: CSAKTGGLNYGYTF
CDR3 DNA: TGCAGCGCCAAGACAGGAGGCCTGAACTATGGCTACACCTTC
V gene: TRBV29-1
J gene: TRBJ1-2
CDR3 length: 14
D gene: NA
clone size: few

CDR3 protein: CASSPGTGGRQFF
CDR3 DNA: TGTGCCAGCAGCCCCGGGACAGGGGGCCGGCAGTTCTTC
V gene: TRBV7-2
J gene: TRBJ2-1
CDR3 length: 13
D gene: TRBD1
clone size: NA

CDR3 protein: CASSSGQGFTGELFF
CDR3 DNA: TGCGCCAGCAGCTCCGGACAGGGGTTCACCGGGGAGCTGTTTTTT
V gene: TRBV5-1
J gene: TRBJ2-2
CDR3 length: 15
D gene: TRBD1
clone size: few

CDR3 protein: CASGPAGTSSYNEQFF
CDR3 DNA: TGTGCCAGCGGGCCTGCCGGGACTAGCTCCTACAATGAGCAGTTCTTC
V gene: TRBV28
J gene: TRBJ2-1
CDR3 length: 16
D gene: TRBD2
clone size: many

CDR3 protein: CASLDYSNQPQHF
CDR3 DNA: TGTGCCAGCCTAGACTATAGCAATCAGCCCCAGCATTTT
V gene: TRBV12-3/TRBV12-4
J gene: TRBJ1-5
CDR3 length: 13
D gene: NA
clone size: NA

CDR3 protein: CASSEPVIETQYF
CDR3 DNA: TGTGCCAGCAGTGAACCCGTCATAGAGACCCAGTACTTC
V gene: TRBV2
J gene: TRBJ2-5
CDR3 length: 13
D gene: NA
clone size: NA

CDR3 protein: CASSEGGEGHADTQYF
CDR3 DNA: TGTGCCAGCTCGGAGGGGGGGGAGGGCCACGCAGATACGCAGTATTTT
V gene: TRBV9
J gene: TRBJ2-3
CDR3 length: 16
D gene: NA
clone size: few

CDR3 protein: CSVDGQLETQYF
CDR3 DNA: TGCAGCGTTGACGGTCAATTGGAGACCCAGTACTTC
V gene: TRBV29-1
J gene: TRBJ2-5
CDR3 length: 12
D gene: NA
clone size: few

CDR3 protein: CASSPGTGILNEQFF
CDR3 DNA: TGTGCCAGCAGTCCCGGGACAGGGATTTTAAATGAGCAGTTCTTC
V gene: TRBV14
J gene: TRBJ2-1
CDR3 length: 15
D gene: TRBD1
clone size: many

CDR3 protein: CASSQDLGISTDTQYF
CDR3 DNA: TGTGCCAGCAGCCAAGATCTTGGGATTAGCACAGATACGCAGTATTTT
V gene: TRBV4-2
J gene: TRBJ2-3
CDR3 length: 16
D gene: NA
clone size: NA

CDR3 protein: CASSLDRGYEKLFF
CDR3 DNA: TGTGCCAGCAGCTTGGACAGGGGGTATGAAAAACTGTTTTTT
V gene: TRBV5-6
J gene: TRBJ1-4
CDR3 length: 14
D gene: TRBD1
clone size: NA

CDR3 protein: CASSRSGTSGSTDTQYF
CDR3 DNA: TGTGCCAGCTCACGGAGCGGGACTAGCGGAAGCACAGATACGCAGTATTTT
V gene: TRBV18
J gene: TRBJ2-3
CDR3 length: 17
D gene: TRBD2
clone size: few

CDR3 protein: CASRATGTGNSPLHF
CDR3 DNA: TGTGCCAGCAGGGCTACCGGGACAGGGAATTCACCCCTCCACTTT
V gene: TRBV27
J gene: TRBJ1-6
CDR3 length: 15
D gene: TRBD1
clone size: NA

CDR3 protein: CASRDQGTGFSYNSPLHF
CDR3 DNA: TGTGCCAGCAGGGACCAGGGGACAGGATTCTCCTATAATTCACCCCTCCACTTT
V gene: TRBV6-1
J gene: TRBJ1-6
CDR3 length: 18
D gene: TRBD1
clone size: few

CDR3 protein: CASSLSSGGSQETQYF
CDR3 DNA: TGTGCCAGCAGTCTAAGTAGCGGGGGTTCCCAAGAGACCCAGTACTTC
V gene: TRBV28
J gene: TRBJ2-5
CDR3 length: 16
D gene: TRBD2
clone size: few

CDR3 protein: CASSKTGGSNQPQHF
CDR3 DNA: TGTGCCAGTAGTAAAACAGGGGGCAGCAATCAGCCCCAGCATTTT
V gene: TRBV19
J gene: TRBJ1-5
CDR3 length: 15
D gene: TRBD1
clone size: few

CDR3 protein: CASSFGREGYEQYF
CDR3 DNA: TGTGCCAGCAGTTTCGGGCGTGAGGGCTACGAGCAGTACTTC
V gene: TRBV27
J gene: TRBJ2-7
CDR3 length: 14
D gene: NA
clone size: few

CDR3 protein: CASSQAANYGYTF
CDR3 DNA: TGTGCCAGCAGCCAGGCAGCTAACTATGGCTACACCTTC
V gene: TRBV3-1
J gene: TRBJ1-2
CDR3 length: 13
D gene: NA
clone size: NA

CDR3 protein: CASSFMINSNQPQHF
CDR3 DNA: TGTGCCAGCAGCTTCATGATAAATAGCAATCAGCCCCAGCATTTT
V gene: TRBV7-8
J gene: TRBJ1-5
CDR3 length: 15
D gene: NA
clone size: many

CDR3 protein: CASSQDYSDSYNEQFF
CDR3 DNA: TGTGCCAGCAGCCAAGATTACTCCGACTCCTACAATGAGCAGTTCTTC
V gene: TRBV4-2
J gene: TRBJ2-1
CDR3 length: 16
D gene: NA
clone size: few

CDR3 protein: CASSLSEGFPETQYF
CDR3 DNA: TGTGCCAGCAGCTTATCTGAGGGGTTCCCAGAGACCCAGTACTTC
V gene: TRBV7-9
J gene: TRBJ2-5
CDR3 length: 15
D gene: NA
clone size: NA

CDR3 protein: CASSLIARGEHQPQHF
CDR3 DNA: TGTGCCAGCAGCTTAATAGCCAGAGGGGAGCATCAGCCCCAGCATTTT
V gene: TRBV7-9
J gene: TRBJ1-5
CDR3 length: 16
D gene: NA
clone size: few

CDR3 protein: CSVGRGLKETQYF
CDR3 DNA: TGCAGCGTTGGAAGGGGGCTTAAAGAGACCCAGTACTTC
V gene: TRBV29-1
J gene: TRBJ2-5
CDR3 length: 13
D gene: TRBD1
clone size: few